A single T cell receptor beta chain is shown here with its context. Germline lookup yields CDR1 LGHNA and CDR2 YSLEER. V was clipped by 1 base and J by 4 bases, with 8 bases between them. The CDR3 length is 13 residues. It was from unfractionated whole blood that total RNA was extracted. The library attached unique molecular identifiers to individual cDNA molecules. TCRdb re-called the reads through MiXCR, storing one row per CDR3 protein. The table records around 120,000 distinct CDR3 sequences, approximately 9% of them present only once. This sample is part of a study of human T cells and chemical hapten exposure.

The chain links TRBV4-3 to TRBJ2-7; no clear D. The source material was whole blood. The clonotype was recovered from a human donor in good health. Some clones in this sample may be carry-over from other donors' samples. The CDR3 nucleotides are TGCGCCAGCAGCCAAGTTCGCGGATACGAGCAGTACTTC. Encoded protein: CASSQVRGYEQYF.